This TCR beta chain was obtained from a study of cytomegalovirus exposure and HLA in healthy donors. Notes on the study in general: Diagnosis of cytomegalovirus status made by the classifier reportedly showed high specificity and sensitivity.

Among the 120 subjects of the validation cohort, separate from the roughly 700-subject first cohort, were the donors. Clones were read by immunoSEQ multiplex PCR, and TCRdb kept only the in-frame ones, dropping some. The table has 110,000 to 150,000 clones, just over 90% seen once. To note about this clone: Antigen unknown. Other DNA sequences of this sample code for an identical CDR3.

Between the trimmed V and J ends, which lost 0 bases and 1 base, there was a span of 7 bases. CDR1 SGDLS and CDR2 YYNGEE come from the germline V gene. This CDR3 is 14 amino acids long. This rearrangement joins TRBV9 to TRBJ1-1; no clear D. The origin of this receptor is a man aged 18 to 29 in good health and CMV-seronegative. The sample taken for sequencing was PBMCs. CDR3 nucleotide sequence: TGTGCCAGCAGCGTAGTGTCGGGGAACACTGAAGCTTTCTTT. Translation: CASSVVSGNTEAFF.